The present T cell receptor beta chain was sequenced within a study of T cells after posttransplantation cyclophosphamide. Study results and limitations: After PTCy, TRB diversity resembled that of CNI/methotrexate controls. Skin or GI-infiltrating T cells shared few TRB sequences with blood. Donor-recipient repertoire similarity was low at 1-2 months, rising over year one.

The CDR3 sequence is 14 residues long. Trimming removed 0 bases at V and 3 bases at J, with 7 bases between. Germline CDR1 reads SGDLS; CDR2 reads YYNGEE. Profiled with immunoSEQ multiplex PCR; TCRdb holds only in-frame clones, not every one. Observed in the sample are fewer than 55,000 clones, none of them singletons. The related graft donor's blood sample was taken on the day of bone marrow donation. This clone was observed many times. Its target is not known. This sequence originates from a man aged 40-55 years in good health, CMV-negative, and a related stem cell transplant donor. The sample comprised PBMCs. The J gene is TRBJ2-1, the V gene TRBV9, with D maybe TRBD2 (6 bases). The CDR3 sequence is CASSVGLGYNEQFF. For the CDR3, the DNA is TGTGCCAGCAGCGTAGGACTAGGCTACAATGAGCAGTTCTTC.